This T cell receptor beta chain stems from a study of blood T cell repertoires in COVID-19. Per the original methods: By means of reference gene primer amplification, nucleated cell counts were estimated. Measured with immunoSEQ multiplex PCR; TCRdb has only the in-frame clones, and not every one. The V and J calls and clone size are taken from that table; D and trimming were inferred from the DNA. The sample consists of about 350,000 clones, around 87% of them appearing once. Trimming took 5 bases from V and 4 from J, leaving 6 bases between them. CDR3 size: 12 residues. The germline V gene encodes CDR1 SGHVS and CDR2 FQNEAQ.

The chain couples TRBV7-8 to TRBJ1-5; no reliable D call. This clonotype originated in a woman in her thirties who had recovered from COVID-19. The sequencing sample was made of PBMCs or T cells enriched from blood (not recorded which). The CDR3 coding sequence is TGTGCCAGCAGCCCTCCGAATCAGCCCCAGCATTTT. Translated, it gives CASSPPNQPQHF.